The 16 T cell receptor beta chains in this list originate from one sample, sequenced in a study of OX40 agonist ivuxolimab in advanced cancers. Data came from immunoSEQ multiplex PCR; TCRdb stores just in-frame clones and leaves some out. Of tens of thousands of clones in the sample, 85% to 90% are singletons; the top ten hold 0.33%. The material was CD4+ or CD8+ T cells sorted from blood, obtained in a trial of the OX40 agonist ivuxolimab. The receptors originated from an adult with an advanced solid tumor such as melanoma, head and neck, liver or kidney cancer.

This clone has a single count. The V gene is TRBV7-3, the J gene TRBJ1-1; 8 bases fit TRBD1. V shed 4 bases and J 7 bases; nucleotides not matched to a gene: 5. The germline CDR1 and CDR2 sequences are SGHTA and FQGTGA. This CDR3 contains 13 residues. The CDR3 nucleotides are TGTGCCAGCAGCTCCTCAGGGGGCGGTGAAGCTTTCTTT. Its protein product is CASSSSGGGEAFF.

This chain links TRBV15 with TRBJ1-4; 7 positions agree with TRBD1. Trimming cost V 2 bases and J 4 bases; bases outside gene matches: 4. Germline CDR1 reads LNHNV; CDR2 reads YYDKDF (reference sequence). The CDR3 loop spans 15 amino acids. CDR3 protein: CATSRFRGSNEKLFF. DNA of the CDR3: TGTGCCACCAGCAGATTCAGGGGGAGTAATGAAAAACTGTTTTTT.

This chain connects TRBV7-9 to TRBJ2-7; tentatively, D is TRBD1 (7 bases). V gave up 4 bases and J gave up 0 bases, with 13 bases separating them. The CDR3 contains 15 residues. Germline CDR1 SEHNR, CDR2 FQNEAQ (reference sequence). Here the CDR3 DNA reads TGTGCCAGCAGCTCCTTCAGGGGGGTCTCCTACGAGCAGTACTTC. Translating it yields CASSSFRGVSYEQYF.

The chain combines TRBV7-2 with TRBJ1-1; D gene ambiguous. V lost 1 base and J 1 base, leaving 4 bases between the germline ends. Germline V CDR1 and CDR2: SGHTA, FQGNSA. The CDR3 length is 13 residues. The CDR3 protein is CASSLVENTEAFF. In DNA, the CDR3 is TGTGCCAGCAGCTTAGTTGAGAACACTGAAGCTTTCTTT. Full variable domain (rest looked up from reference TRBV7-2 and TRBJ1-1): GAGVSQSPSNKVTEKGKDVELRCDPISGHTALYWYRQSLGQGLEFLIYFQGNSAPDKSGLPSDRFSAERTGGSVSTLTIQRTQQEDSAVYLCASSLVENTEAFFGQGTRLTVV.

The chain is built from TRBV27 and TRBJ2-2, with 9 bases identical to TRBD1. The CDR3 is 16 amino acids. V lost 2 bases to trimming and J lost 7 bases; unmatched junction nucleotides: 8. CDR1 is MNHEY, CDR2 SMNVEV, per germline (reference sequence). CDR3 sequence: CASSLDLDRGVGELFF. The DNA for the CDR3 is TGTGCCAGCAGTTTAGATTTGGACAGGGGAGTCGGGGAGCTGTTTTTT.

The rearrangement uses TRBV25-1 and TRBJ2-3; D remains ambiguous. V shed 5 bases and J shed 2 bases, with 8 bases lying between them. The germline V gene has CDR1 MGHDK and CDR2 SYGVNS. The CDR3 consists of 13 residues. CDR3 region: CASSPWTTDTQYF. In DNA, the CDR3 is TGTGCCAGCAGTCCTTGGACCACAGATACGCAGTATTTT.

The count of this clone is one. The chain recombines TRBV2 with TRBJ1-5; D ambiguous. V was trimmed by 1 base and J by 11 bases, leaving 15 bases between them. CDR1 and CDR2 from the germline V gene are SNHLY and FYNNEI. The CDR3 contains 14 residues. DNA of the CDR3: TGTGCCAGCAGTGAAGAACGTGGATCAGCGTCCCAGCATTTT. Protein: CASSEERGSASQHF.

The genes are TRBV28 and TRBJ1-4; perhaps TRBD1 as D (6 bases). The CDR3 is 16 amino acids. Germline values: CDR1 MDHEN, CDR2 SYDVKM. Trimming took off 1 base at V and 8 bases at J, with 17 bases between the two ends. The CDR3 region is CASSLYPAGVGEKLFF. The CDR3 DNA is TGTGCCAGCAGTTTATACCCAGCAGGGGTGGGGGAAAAACTGTTTTTT.

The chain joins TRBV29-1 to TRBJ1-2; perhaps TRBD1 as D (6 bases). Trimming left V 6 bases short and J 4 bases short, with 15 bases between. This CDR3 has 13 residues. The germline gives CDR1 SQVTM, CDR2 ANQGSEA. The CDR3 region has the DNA TGCAGCGTATGGGGGGGCTTGGGCTATGGCTACACCTTC. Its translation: CSVWGGLGYGYTF. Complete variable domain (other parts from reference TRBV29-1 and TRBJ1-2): SAVISQKPSRDICQRGTSLTIQCQVDSQVTMMFWYRQQPGQSLTLIATANQGSEATYESGFVIDKFPISRPNLTFSTLTVSNMSPEDSSIYLCSVWGGLGYGYTFGSGTRLTVV.

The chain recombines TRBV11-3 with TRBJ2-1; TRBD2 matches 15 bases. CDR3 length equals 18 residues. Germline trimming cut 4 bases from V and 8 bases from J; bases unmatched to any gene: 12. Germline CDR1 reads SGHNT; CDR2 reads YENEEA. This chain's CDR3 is CASSSSGLAGGRFHEQFF. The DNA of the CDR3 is TGTGCCAGCAGCTCTTCCGGACTAGCGGGAGGGCGTTTCCATGAGCAGTTCTTC.

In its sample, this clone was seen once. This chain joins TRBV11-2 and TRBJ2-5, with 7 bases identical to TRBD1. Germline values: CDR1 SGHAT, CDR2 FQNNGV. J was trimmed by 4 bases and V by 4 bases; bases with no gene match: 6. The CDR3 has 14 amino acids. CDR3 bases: TGTGCCAGCAGCTCCCTGACAGGGAGAGAGACCCAGTACTTC. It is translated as CASSSLTGRETQYF.

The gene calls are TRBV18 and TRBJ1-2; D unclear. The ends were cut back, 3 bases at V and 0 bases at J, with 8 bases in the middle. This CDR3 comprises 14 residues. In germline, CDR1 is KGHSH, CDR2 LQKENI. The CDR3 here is CASSPMVTNYGYTF. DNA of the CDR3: TGTGCCAGCTCACCCATGGTGACTAACTATGGCTACACCTTC.

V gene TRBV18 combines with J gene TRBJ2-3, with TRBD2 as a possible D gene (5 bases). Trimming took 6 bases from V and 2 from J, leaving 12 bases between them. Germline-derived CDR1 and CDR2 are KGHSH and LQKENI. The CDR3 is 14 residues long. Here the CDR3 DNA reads TGTGCCAGCTCCGTGAGGGCCCCCACAGATACGCAGTATTTT. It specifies CASSVRAPTDTQYF.

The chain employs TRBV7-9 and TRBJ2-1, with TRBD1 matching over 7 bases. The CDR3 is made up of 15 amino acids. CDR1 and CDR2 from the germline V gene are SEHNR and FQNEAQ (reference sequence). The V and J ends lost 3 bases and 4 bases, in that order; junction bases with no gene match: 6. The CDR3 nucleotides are TGTGCCAGCAGCTTCGGACAGGCCTTTTACAATGAGCAGTTCTTC. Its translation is CASSFGQAFYNEQFF.

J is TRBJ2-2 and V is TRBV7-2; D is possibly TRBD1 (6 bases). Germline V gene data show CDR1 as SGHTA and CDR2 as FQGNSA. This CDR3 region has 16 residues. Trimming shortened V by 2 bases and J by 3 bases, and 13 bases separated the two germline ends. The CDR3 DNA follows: TGTGCCAGCAGCTTAACTGGGGGCGCGGACACCGGGGAGCTGTTTTTT. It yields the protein CASSLTGGADTGELFF.

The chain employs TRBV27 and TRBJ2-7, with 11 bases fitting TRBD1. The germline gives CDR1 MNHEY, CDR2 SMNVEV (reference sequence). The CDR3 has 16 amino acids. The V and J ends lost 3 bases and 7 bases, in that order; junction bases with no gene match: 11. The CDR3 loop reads CASSFGRDRGVGEQYF. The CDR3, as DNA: TGTGCCAGCAGTTTCGGCCGGGACAGGGGGGTGGGGGAGCAGTACTTC.